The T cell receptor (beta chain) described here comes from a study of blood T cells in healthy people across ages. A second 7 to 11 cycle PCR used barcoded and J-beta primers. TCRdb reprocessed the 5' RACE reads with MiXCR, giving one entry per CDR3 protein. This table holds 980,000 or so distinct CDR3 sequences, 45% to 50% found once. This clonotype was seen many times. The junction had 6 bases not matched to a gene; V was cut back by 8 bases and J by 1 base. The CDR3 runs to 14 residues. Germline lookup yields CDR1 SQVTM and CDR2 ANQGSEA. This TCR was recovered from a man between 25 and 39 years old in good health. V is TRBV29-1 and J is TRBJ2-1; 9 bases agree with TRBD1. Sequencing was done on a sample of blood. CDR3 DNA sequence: TGCAGCTCAAAGGACAGGGGTTCCTACAATGAGCAGTTCTTC. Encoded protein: CSSKDRGSYNEQFF.